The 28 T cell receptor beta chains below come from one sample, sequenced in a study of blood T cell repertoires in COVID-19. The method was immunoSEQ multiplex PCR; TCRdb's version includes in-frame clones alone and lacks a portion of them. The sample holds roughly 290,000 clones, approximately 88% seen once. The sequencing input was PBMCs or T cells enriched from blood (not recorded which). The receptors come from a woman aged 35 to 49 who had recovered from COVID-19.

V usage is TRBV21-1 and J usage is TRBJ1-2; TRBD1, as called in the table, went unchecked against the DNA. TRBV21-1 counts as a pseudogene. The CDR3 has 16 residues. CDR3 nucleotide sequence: TGTGCCAGCAGAACTAACCAGGGGGCCCCTAACTATGGCTACACCTTC. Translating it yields CASRTNQGAPNYGYTF.

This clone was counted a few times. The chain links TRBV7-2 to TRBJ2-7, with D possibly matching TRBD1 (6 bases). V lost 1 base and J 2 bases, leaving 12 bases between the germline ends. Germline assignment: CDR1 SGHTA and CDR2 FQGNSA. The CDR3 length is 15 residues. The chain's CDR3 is CASSLDRVRTYEQYF. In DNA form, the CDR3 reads TGTGCCAGCAGCTTAGACAGGGTCCGTACCTACGAGCAGTACTTC.

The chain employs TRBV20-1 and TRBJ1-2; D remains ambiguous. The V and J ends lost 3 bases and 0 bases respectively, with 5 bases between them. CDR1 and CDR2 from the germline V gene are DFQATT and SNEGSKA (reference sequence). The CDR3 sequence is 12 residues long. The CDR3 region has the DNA TGCAGTGCTAGTCGTCCTAACTATGGCTACACCTTC. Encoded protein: CSASRPNYGYTF.

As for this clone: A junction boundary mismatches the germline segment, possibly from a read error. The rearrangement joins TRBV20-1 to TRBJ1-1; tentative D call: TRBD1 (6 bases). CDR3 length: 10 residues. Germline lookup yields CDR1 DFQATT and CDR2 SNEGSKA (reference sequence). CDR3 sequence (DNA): TGCAGTGCCTCGGACAGCCGTAAGTCCTTT. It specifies CSASDSRKSF.

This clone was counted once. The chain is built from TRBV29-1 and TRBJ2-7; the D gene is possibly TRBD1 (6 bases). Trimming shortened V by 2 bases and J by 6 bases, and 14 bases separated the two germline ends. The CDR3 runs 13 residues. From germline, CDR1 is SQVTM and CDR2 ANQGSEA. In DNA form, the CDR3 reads TGCAGCGTTGAAAAACAGGGAACTCGCGAGCAGTACTTC. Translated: CSVEKQGTREQYF.

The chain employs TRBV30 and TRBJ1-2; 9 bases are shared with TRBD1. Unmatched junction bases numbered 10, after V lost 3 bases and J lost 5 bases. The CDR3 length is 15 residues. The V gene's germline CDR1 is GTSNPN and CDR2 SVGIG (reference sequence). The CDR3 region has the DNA TGTGCCTGGAGGGAGACAGGGGGGCCGAAGTATGGCTACACCTTC. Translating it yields CAWRETGGPKYGYTF.

CDR3: CASSEGGTGNNEQFF. For the CDR3, the DNA is TGTGCCAGCAGTGAAGGCGGGACAGGGAACAATGAGCAGTTCTTC. The V and J genes are TRBV2 and TRBJ2-1, with 9 bases identical to TRBD1. This CDR3 contains 15 residues. Germline assignment: CDR1 SNHLY and CDR2 FYNNEI. V was clipped by 1 base and J by 5 bases; unmatched bases: 3.

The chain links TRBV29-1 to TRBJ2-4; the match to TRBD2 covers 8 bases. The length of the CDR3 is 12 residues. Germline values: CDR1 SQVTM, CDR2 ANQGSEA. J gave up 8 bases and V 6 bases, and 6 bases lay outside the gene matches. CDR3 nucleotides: TGCAGCGTCCAAAGCGGGAGTGACATTCAGTACTTC. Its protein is CSVQSGSDIQYF.

CDR3 sequence: CASSIATEETQYF. The CDR3 DNA follows: TGTGCCAGTAGTATTGCGACAGAAGAGACCCAGTACTTC. V and J are TRBV19 and TRBJ2-5; D may be TRBD1 (5 bases). The V and J ends lost 3 bases and 3 bases respectively, with 8 bases between them. From germline, CDR1 is LNHDA and CDR2 SQIVND (reference sequence). CDR3 length: 13 residues.

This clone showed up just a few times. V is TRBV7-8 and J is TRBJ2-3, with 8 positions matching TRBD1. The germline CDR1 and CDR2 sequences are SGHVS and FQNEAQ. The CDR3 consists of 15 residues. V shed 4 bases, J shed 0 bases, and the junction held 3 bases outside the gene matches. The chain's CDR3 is CASSSDRASTDTQYF. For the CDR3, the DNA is TGTGCCAGCAGCTCGGACAGGGCAAGCACAGATACGCAGTATTTT.

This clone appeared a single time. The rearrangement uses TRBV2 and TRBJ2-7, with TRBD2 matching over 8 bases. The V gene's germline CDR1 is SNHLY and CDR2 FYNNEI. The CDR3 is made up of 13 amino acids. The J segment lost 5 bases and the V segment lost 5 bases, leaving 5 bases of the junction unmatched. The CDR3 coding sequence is TGTGCCAGCAGTAGCGGGGGTTGGGACGAGCAGTACTTC. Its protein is CASSSGGWDEQYF.

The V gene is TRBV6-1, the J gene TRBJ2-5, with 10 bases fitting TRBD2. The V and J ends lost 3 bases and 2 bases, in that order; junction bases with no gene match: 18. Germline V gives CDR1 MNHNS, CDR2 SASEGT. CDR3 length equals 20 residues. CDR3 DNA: TGTGCCAGCAGTGATTCCCCCCCTAGCGGGAGACCAAGCCGACAAGAGACCCAGTACTTC. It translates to CASSDSPPSGRPSRQETQYF.

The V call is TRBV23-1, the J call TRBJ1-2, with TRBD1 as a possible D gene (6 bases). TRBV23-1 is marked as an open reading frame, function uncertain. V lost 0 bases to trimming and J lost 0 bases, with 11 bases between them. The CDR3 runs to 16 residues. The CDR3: CASSQSKDSTNYGYTF. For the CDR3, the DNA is TGCGCCAGCAGTCAATCAAAGGACAGCACTAACTATGGCTACACCTTC.

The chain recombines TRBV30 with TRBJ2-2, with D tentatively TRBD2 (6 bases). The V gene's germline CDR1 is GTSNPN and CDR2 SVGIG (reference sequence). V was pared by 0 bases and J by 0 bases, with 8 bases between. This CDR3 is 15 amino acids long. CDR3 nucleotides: TGTGCCTGGAGTGTCGGGACTGCGAACACCGGGGAGCTGTTTTTT. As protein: CAWSVGTANTGELFF.

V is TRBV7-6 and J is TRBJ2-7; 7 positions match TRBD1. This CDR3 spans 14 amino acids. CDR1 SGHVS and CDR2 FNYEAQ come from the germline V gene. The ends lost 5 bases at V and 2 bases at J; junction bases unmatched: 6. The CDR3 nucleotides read TGTGCCAGCAGCCCCAGACAGGGTCCCTACGAGCAGTACTTC. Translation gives CASSPRQGPYEQYF.

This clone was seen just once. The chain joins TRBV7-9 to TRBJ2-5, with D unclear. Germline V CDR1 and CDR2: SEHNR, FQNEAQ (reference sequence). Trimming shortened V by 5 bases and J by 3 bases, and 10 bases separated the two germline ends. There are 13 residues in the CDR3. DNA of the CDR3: TGTGCCAGCAGCGCCCCCGAGGAAGAGACCCAGTACTTC. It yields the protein CASSAPEEETQYF. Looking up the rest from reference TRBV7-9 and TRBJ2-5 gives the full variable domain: DTGVSQNPRHKITKRGQNVTFRCDPISEHNRLYWYRQTLGQGPEFLTYFQNEAQLEKSRLLSDRFSAERPKGSFSTLEIQRTEQGDSAMYLCASSAPEEETQYFGPGTRLLVL.

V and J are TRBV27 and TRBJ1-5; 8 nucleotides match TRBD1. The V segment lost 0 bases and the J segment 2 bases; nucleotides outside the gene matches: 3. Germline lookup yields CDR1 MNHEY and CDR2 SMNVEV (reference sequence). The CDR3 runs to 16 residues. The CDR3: CASSLSGQGGNQPQHF. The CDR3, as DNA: TGTGCCAGCAGTTTATCAGGACAGGGTGGCAATCAGCCCCAGCATTTT.

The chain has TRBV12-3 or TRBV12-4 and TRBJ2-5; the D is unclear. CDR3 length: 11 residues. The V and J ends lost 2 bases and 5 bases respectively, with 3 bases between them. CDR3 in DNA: TGTGCCAGCAGTTTAAGCGAGACCCAGTACTTC. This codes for CASSLSETQYF.

CDR3 in amino acids: CASSWGETETQYF. The CDR3 nucleotides read TGTGCCAGCAGCTGGGGGGAGACAGAGACCCAGTACTTC. The chain joins TRBV11-2 to TRBJ2-5; D is perhaps TRBD2 (6 bases). The germline V and J ends were trimmed by 4 bases and 4 bases, with 10 bases remaining between them. CDR1 and CDR2 (germline): SGHAT, FQNNGV. The CDR3 is made up of 13 amino acids. The complete variable domain, with remaining parts taken from reference TRBV11-2 and TRBJ2-5, reads EAGVAQSPRYKIIEKRQSVAFWCNPISGHATLYWYQQILGQGPKLLIQFQNNGVVDDSQLPKDRFSAERLKGVDSTLKIQPAKLEDSAVYLCASSWGETETQYFGPGTRLLVL.

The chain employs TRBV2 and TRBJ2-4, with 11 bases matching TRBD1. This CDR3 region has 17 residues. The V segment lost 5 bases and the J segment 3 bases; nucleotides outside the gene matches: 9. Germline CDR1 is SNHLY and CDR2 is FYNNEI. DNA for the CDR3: TGTGCCAGCAGTACACTTCACGGGACAGGGGGCAAAAACATTCAGTACTTC. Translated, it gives CASSTLHGTGGKNIQYF.

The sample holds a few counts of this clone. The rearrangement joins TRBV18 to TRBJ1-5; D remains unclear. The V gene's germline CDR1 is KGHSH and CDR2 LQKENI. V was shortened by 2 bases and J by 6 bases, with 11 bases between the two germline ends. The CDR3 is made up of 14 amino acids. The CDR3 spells CASSPAGSGQPQHF. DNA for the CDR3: TGTGCCAGCTCACCAGCGGGGTCCGGTCAGCCCCAGCATTTT.

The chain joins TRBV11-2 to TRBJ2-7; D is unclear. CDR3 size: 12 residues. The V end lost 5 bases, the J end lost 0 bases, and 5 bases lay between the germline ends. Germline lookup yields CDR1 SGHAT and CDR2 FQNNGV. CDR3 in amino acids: CASSLLSYEQYF. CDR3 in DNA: TGTGCCAGCAGCCTCCTCTCCTACGAGCAGTACTTC.

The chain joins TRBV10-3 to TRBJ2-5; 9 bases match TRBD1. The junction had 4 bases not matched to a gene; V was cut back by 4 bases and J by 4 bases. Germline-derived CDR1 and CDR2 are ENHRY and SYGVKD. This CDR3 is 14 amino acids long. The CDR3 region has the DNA TGTGCCATCAGTGGGGGACAGGGTGGAGAGACCCAGTACTTC. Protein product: CAISGGQGGETQYF.

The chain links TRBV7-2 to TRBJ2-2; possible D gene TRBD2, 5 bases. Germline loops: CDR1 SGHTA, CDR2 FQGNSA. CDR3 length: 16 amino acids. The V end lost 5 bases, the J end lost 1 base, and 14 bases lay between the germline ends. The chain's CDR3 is CASSPMGAGNTGELFF. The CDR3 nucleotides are TGTGCCAGCAGCCCTATGGGCGCGGGGAACACCGGGGAGCTGTTTTTT.

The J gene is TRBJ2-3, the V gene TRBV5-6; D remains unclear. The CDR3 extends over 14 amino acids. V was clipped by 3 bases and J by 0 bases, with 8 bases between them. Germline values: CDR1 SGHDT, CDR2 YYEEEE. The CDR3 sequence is CASSYVTSTDTQYF. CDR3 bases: TGTGCCAGCAGCTACGTTACTAGCACAGATACGCAGTATTTT.

CDR3 nucleotides: TGTGCCAGCAGCTTAGGGACAGACACTGAAGCTTTCTTT. It translates to CASSLGTDTEAFF. The chain links TRBV11-3 to TRBJ1-1; D possibly corresponds to TRBD1 (6 bases). V lost 1 base to trimming and J lost 3 bases, with 6 bases between them. The germline gives CDR1 SGHNT, CDR2 YENEEA. This CDR3 spans 13 amino acids.

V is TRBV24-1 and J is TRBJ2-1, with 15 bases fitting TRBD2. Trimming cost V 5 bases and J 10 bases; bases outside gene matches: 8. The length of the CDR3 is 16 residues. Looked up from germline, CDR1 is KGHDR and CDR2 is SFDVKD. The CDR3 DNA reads TGTGCCACCAGTGGCCGGGGACTAGCGGGAGGAGGGGAGCAGTTCTTC. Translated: CATSGRGLAGGGEQFF.

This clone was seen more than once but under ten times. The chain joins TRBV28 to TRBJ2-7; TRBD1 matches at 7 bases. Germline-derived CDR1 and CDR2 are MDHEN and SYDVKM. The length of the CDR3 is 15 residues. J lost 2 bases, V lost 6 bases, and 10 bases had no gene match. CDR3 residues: CASSLLPGQPYEQYF. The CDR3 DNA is TGTGCCAGCAGCCTCTTACCGGGACAGCCCTACGAGCAGTACTTC.